The 8 T cell receptor beta chains listed next were all sequenced from one sample in a study of T-cell reconstitution after alpha-beta-depleted transplantation in children. A library of TCRbeta sequences, prepared with unique molecular identifiers, was generated. One entry per CDR3 protein results from TCRdb running MiXCR on the PCR reads. The repertoire holds about 590,000 distinct CDR3 sequences, with 10% to 15% as singletons. Material: PBMCs, mostly from graft donor cells, obtained 360 days after TCRalphabeta/CD19-depleted stem cell transplant. The receptors come from a male patient under 18 who had a stem cell transplant for acute myeloid leukemia, so the T cells may come from the graft donor.

The chain joins TRBV7-9 to TRBJ2-7, with 9 bases aligning to TRBD2. The CDR3 totals 16 residues. After removal of 2 bases from V and 4 bases from J, the junction contained 9 bases not matched to a gene. In germline, CDR1 is SEHNR, CDR2 FQNEAQ (reference sequence). The CDR3 DNA follows: TGTGCCAGCAGCTTATCACTAGCGGGCGACCCATACGAGCAGTACTTC. This encodes CASSLSLAGDPYEQYF.

In this sample, this clonotype turned up a few times. V usage is TRBV12-3 or TRBV12-4 and J usage is TRBJ2-3, with no clear D. The CDR3 sequence is 13 residues long. V lost 6 bases, J lost 2 bases, and 9 bases lay in between. The CDR3 nucleotides are TGTGCCAGCAGACCTGACCCCACAGATACGCAGTATTTT. It is translated as CASRPDPTDTQYF.

A few counts support this clonotype. The chain couples TRBV20-1 to TRBJ2-5, with D possibly matching TRBD2 (6 bases). Trimming took 6 bases from V and 7 from J, leaving 9 bases between them. The CDR3 length is 10 residues. CDR1 and CDR2 from the germline V gene are DFQATT and SNEGSKA (reference sequence). The CDR3 is CSASSATQYF. The CDR3 DNA is TGCAGTGCCTCTAGCGCGACCCAGTACTTC.

This clonotype was observed a few times. The chain joins TRBV10-3 to TRBJ2-1, with a weak D call TRBD2 (5 bases). Germline lookup yields CDR1 ENHRY and CDR2 SYGVKD. The CDR3 has 15 residues. The V end lost 4 bases, the J end lost 5 bases, and 15 bases lay between the germline ends. The CDR3 sequence is CAISAVSVRDNEQFF. CDR3 nucleotide sequence: TGTGCCATCAGTGCGGTTAGCGTGAGGGACAATGAGCAGTTCTTC.

The chain combines TRBV28 with TRBJ1-2; 9 nucleotides line up with TRBD1. CDR3 length equals 14 residues. V dropped 6 bases and J dropped 3; count of bases not matched to a gene: 5. Per germline, CDR1 MDHEN and CDR2 SYDVKM. Here the CDR3 reads CASRLQGADYGYTF. The CDR3 region has the DNA TGTGCCAGCAGGTTACAGGGGGCGGACTATGGCTACACCTTC.

This clonotype was found a few times. The chain joins TRBV28 to TRBJ2-2; D gene unclear. With 7 bases removed from V and 5 bases from J, the gap between germline ends came to 11 bases. Germline CDR1 is MDHEN and CDR2 is SYDVKM. The CDR3 totals 13 residues. The CDR3 bases are TGTGCCAGCACCCTTGCCTCAACCGGGGAGCTGTTTTTT. It is translated as CASTLASTGELFF.

This clonotype was seen more than once but under ten times. V gene TRBV3-1 combines with J gene TRBJ2-7; no clear D gene. With 1 base removed from V and 2 bases from J, the gap between germline ends came to 9 bases. The CDR3 loop spans 14 amino acids. Germline values: CDR1 LGHDT, CDR2 YNNKEL (reference sequence). CDR3 nucleotides: TGTGCCAGCAGCCAAGTCTTGCGGACCTACGAGCAGTACTTC. Its translation: CASSQVLRTYEQYF.

This clonotype was detected only a few times. The chain uses TRBV29-1 and TRBJ2-1, with 8 bases aligning to TRBD2. This CDR3 has 13 residues. The germline CDR1 and CDR2 sequences are SQVTM and ANQGSEA. With V trimmed by 4 bases and J by 5 bases, 4 bases remained unmatched. The CDR3 is CSVVLAAHNEQFF. CDR3 DNA sequence: TGCAGCGTTGTACTAGCGGCCCACAATGAGCAGTTCTTC.